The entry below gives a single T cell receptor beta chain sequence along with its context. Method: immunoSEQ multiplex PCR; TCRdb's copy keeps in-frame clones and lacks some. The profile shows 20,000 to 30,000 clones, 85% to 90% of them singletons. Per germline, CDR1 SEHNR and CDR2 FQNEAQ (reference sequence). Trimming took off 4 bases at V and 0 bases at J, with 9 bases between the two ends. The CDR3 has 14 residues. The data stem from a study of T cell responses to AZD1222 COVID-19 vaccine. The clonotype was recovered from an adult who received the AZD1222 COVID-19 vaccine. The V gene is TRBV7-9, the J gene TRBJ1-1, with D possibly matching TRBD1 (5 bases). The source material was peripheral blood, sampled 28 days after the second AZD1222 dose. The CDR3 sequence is CASSSRVMNTEAFF. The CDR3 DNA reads TGTGCCAGCAGCTCCAGGGTAATGAACACTGAAGCTTTCTTT.